This entry features one TCR beta chain sequence. The junction shows a germline mismatch at one end, possibly a read error. Researchers drew blood RNA from unsorted whole blood and extracted germline DNA as well. The data derive from a study of tumor-infiltrating lymphocytes in primary liver carcinoma. Priming with a constant-region primer yielded TCR beta cDNA from about 510 ng total RNA. Generation of the TCR beta libraries relied on three nested multiplex PCR rounds using slightly modified ARM-PCR. It was with TRBV1-TRBV30 forward primers and a C-beta reverse primer that the first two PCR rounds were run, at about 10 cycles each. TCRdb ran MiXCR on the multiplex PCR reads and lists one entry per CDR3 protein. The repertoire holds some 190,000 distinct CDR3 sequences, with approximately 60% as singletons. This CDR3 is built from 13 residues. Germline assignment: CDR1 WNHNN and CDR2 SYGVQD (reference sequence).

This clonotype was obtained from a middle-aged man with primary liver carcinoma and hepatitis B virus infection. The V and J genes are TRBV10-1 and TRBJ2-7; weak D call: TRBD2 (6 bases). The sample taken for sequencing was peripheral blood. The CDR3 DNA is TGCGCCAGCAGTGAGGCGGAGGGTAACCAGCAGTACTTT. It translates to CASSEAEGNQQYF.